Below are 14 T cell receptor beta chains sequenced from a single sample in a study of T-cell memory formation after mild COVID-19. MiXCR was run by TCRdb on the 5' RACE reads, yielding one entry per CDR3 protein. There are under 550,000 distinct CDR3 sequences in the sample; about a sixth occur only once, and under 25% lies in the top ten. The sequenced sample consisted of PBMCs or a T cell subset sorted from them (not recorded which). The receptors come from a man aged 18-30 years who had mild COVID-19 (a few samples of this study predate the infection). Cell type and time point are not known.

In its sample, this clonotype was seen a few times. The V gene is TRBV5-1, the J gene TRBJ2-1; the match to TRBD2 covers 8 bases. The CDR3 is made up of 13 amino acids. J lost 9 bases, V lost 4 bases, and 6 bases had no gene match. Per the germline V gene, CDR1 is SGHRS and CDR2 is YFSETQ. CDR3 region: CASSPPGGAEQFF. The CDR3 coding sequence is TGCGCCAGCAGCCCGCCGGGAGGGGCTGAGCAGTTCTTC.

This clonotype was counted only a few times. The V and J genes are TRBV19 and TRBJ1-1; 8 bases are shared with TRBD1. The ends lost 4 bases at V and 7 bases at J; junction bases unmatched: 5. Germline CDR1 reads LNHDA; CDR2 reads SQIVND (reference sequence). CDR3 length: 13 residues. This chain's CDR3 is CASSRTGYGEAFF. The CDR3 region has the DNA TGTGCCAGTAGTAGGACAGGGTACGGTGAAGCTTTCTTT.

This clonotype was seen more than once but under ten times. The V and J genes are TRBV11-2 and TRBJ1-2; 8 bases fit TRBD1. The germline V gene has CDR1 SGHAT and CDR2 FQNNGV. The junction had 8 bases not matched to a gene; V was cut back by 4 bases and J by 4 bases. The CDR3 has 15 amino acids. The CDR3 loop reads CASSSNRGQVYGYTF. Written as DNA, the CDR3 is TGTGCCAGCAGCTCTAACCGGGGACAGGTCTATGGCTACACCTTC. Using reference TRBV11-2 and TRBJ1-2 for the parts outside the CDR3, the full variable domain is EAGVAQSPRYKIIEKRQSVAFWCNPISGHATLYWYQQILGQGPKLLIQFQNNGVVDDSQLPKDRFSAERLKGVDSTLKIQPAKLEDSAVYLCASSSNRGQVYGYTFGSGTRLTVV.

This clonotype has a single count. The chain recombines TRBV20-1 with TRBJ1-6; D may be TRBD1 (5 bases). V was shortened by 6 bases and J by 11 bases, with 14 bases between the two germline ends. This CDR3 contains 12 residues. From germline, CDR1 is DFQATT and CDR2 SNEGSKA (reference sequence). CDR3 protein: CSARARGPPLHF. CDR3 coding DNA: TGCAGTGCCAGGGCCCGGGGTCCACCCCTCCACTTT.

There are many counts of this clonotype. The CDR3 region is CASSSFEAGTEAFF. CDR3 coding DNA: TGTGCCAGCAGTTCCTTCGAGGCGGGCACTGAAGCTTTCTTT. V gene TRBV12-3 or TRBV12-4 combines with J gene TRBJ1-1; no definite D call. The CDR3 is made up of 14 amino acids. Trimming took 4 bases from V and 4 from J, leaving 13 bases between them.

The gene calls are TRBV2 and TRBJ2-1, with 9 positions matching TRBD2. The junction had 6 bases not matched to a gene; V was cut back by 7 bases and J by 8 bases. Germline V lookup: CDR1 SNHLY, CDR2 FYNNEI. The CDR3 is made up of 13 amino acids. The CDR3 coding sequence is TGTGCCAGCATTCGGACTAGCGTCGATGAGCAGTTCTTC. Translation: CASIRTSVDEQFF.

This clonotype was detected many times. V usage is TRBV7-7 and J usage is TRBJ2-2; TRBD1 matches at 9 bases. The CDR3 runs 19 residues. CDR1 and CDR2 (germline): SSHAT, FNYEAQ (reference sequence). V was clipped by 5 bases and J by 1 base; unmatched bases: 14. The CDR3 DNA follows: TGTGCCAGCAGCCCAGACGACAGGGGGACCACCGGGAACACCGGGGAGCTGTTTTTT. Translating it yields CASSPDDRGTTGNTGELFF.

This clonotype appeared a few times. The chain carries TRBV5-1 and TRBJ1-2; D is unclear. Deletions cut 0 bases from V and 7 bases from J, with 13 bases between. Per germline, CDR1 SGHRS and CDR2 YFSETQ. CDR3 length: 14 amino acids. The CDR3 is CASSLVPGRVGYTF. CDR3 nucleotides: TGCGCCAGCAGCTTGGTCCCGGGGAGGGTTGGCTACACCTTC.

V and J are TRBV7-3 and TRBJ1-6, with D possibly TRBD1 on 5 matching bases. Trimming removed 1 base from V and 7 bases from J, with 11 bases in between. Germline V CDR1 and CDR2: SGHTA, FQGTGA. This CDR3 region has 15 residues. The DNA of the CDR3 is TGTGCCAGCAGCTTAAACACGGGGGGGAATTCACCCCTCCACTTT. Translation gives CASSLNTGGNSPLHF.

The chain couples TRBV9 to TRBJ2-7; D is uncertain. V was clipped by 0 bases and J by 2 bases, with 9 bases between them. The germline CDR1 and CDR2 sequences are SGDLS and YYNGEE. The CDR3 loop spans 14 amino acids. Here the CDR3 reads CASSVVVAAYEQYV. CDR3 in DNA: TGTGCCAGCAGCGTAGTAGTGGCAGCCTACGAGCAGTACGTC.

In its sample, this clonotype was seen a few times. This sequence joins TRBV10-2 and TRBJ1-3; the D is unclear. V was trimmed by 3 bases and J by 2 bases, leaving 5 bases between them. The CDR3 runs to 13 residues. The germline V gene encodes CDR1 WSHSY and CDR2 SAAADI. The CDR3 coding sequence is TGCGCCAGCAGTGATTCAGCTGGAAACACCATATATTTT. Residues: CASSDSAGNTIYF.

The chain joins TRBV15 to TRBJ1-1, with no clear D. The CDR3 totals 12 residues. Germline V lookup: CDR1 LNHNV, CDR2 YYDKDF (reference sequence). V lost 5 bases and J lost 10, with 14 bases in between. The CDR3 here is CATSGRTPGAFF. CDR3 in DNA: TGTGCCACCAGCGGAAGGACCCCCGGAGCTTTCTTT. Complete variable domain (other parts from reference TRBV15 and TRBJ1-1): DAMVIQNPRYQVTQFGKPVTLSCSQTLNHNVMYWYQQKSSQAPKLLFHYYDKDFNNEADTPDNFQSRRPNTSFCFLDIRSPGLGDTAMYLCATSGRTPGAFFGQGTRLTVV.

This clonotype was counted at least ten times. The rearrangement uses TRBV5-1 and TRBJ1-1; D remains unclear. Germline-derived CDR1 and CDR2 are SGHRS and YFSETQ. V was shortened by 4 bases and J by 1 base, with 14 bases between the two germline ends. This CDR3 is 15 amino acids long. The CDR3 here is CASSPAVLGNTEAFF. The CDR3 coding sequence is TGCGCCAGCAGCCCAGCCGTTCTGGGGAACACTGAAGCTTTCTTT.

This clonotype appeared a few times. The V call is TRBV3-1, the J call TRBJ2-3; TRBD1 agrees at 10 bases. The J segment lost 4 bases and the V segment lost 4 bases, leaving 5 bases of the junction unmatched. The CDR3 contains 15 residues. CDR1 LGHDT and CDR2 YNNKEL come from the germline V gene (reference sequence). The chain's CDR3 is CASSRGTGEADTQYF. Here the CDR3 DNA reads TGTGCCAGCAGCCGCGGGACAGGGGAGGCAGATACGCAGTATTTT.